Following are 18 T cell receptor beta chains from one sample sequenced in a study of blood T cell repertoires in COVID-19. Method: immunoSEQ multiplex PCR; TCRdb's copy keeps in-frame clones and lacks some. Of 220,000 or so clones in the sample, 70% to 85% were seen once. The sequencing sample was made of PBMCs or T cells enriched from blood (not recorded which). These receptors originate from a woman aged 60-70 years who had recovered from COVID-19.

CDR3 sequence: CASRPRDGYTGELFF. The CDR3 coding sequence is TGTGCCAGCAGGCCGCGGGACGGTTACACCGGGGAGCTGTTTTTT. The chain has TRBV3-1 (or the pseudogene TRBV3-2) and TRBJ2-2; tentative D call: TRBD2 (6 bases). The CDR3 sequence is 15 residues long. Trimming took 6 bases from V and 3 from J, leaving 14 bases between them. Germline loops: CDR1 LGHDT, CDR2 YNNKEL (reference sequence).

This clone was counted a few times. The chain links TRBV6-1 to TRBJ1-2; 9 positions match TRBD1. Per the germline V gene, CDR1 is MNHNS and CDR2 is SASEGT. Trimming at V came to 1 base and at J to 5 bases, leaving 5 bases not matched to a gene. The CDR3 extends over 15 amino acids. Here the CDR3 reads CASSEERGQGYGYTF. The CDR3 bases are TGTGCCAGCAGTGAAGAAAGGGGACAGGGTTATGGCTACACCTTC.

Concerning this clone itself: At the DNA level, this CDR3 is encoded by other sequences in the same sample as well. J is TRBJ1-2 and V is TRBV7-9; D may be TRBD1 (6 bases). This CDR3 has 14 amino acids. Germline V CDR1 and CDR2: SEHNR, FQNEAQ (reference sequence). The V end was cut by 1 base, the J end by 6 bases, with 12 bases between. The CDR3 DNA sequence: TGTGCCAGCAGCTTAGTTGGCAGGGGTGATGGCTACACCTTC. This gives the protein CASSLVGRGDGYTF.

J is TRBJ2-2 and V is TRBV5-1, with D possibly being TRBD1 (6 bases). Trimming cost V 1 base and J 4 bases, with 11 bases left between them. Germline V lookup: CDR1 SGHRS, CDR2 YFSETQ. The CDR3 extends over 15 amino acids. CDR3 sequence: CASSLLQGATGELFF. CDR3 nucleotides: TGCGCCAGCAGCTTGTTACAGGGTGCCACCGGGGAGCTGTTTTTT.

J is TRBJ1-5 and V is TRBV19; D is perhaps TRBD1 (5 bases). V lost 10 bases to trimming and J lost 7 bases, with 20 bases between them. This CDR3 spans 14 amino acids. The germline CDR1 and CDR2 sequences are LNHDA and SQIVND (reference sequence). The CDR3 loop is CATRGQGGVQPQHF. CDR3 nucleotide sequence: TGTGCCACCCGGGGTCAGGGAGGAGTGCAGCCCCAGCATTTT.

The chain is built from TRBV27 and TRBJ1-4, with TRBD1 identical over 10 bases. Germline loops: CDR1 MNHEY, CDR2 SMNVEV (reference sequence). The CDR3 length is 13 residues. V gave up 2 bases and J gave up 14 bases; unmatched junction bases: 5. In nucleotides, the CDR3 is TGTGCCAGCAGTTTACGGACAGGGGGTGGGCTGTTTTTT. Its translation: CASSLRTGGGLFF.

The chain employs TRBV9 and TRBJ1-4; perhaps TRBD1 as D (5 bases). Per germline, CDR1 SGDLS and CDR2 YYNGEE. The CDR3 runs to 16 residues. With 3 bases removed from V and 6 bases from J, the gap between germline ends came to 18 bases. The CDR3, as DNA: TGTGCCAGCAGCGAGGAAGACAGAGGTAGTCATGAAAAACTGTTTTTT. Its protein product is CASSEEDRGSHEKLFF.

In its sample, this clone was seen once. This chain links TRBV18 with TRBJ1-2, with TRBD1 identical over 9 bases. Germline V CDR1 and CDR2: KGHSH, LQKENI. This CDR3 is built from 13 residues. The ends lost 3 bases at V and 7 bases at J; junction bases unmatched: 3. This CDR3 is CASSPQDRGGYTF. The CDR3 region has the DNA TGTGCCAGCTCACCCCAGGACAGGGGTGGCTACACCTTC. Supplemented by reference TRBV18 and TRBJ1-2, the full variable domain reads NAGVMQNPRHLVRRRGQEARLRCSPMKGHSHVYWYRQLPEEGLKFMVYLQKENIIDESGMPKERFSAEFPKEGPSILRIQQVVRGDSAAYFCASSPQDRGGYTFGSGTRLTVV.

CDR3 region: CASSPSTVWAGELFF. The CDR3 DNA sequence: TGTGCCAGCAGCCCGTCGACAGTCTGGGCCGGGGAGCTGTTTTTT. This chain uses TRBV6-5 with TRBJ2-2; possibly TRBD1 for D (5 bases). The CDR3 has 15 amino acids. Trimming shortened V by 6 bases and J by 6 bases, and 17 bases separated the two germline ends. Germline loops: CDR1 MNHEY, CDR2 SVGAGI.

The chain links TRBV7-8 to TRBJ1-1, with TRBD1 as a possible D gene (5 bases). The ends were cut back, 5 bases at V and 4 bases at J, with 8 bases in the middle. CDR3 length: 12 amino acids. Looked up from germline, CDR1 is SGHVS and CDR2 is FQNEAQ. CDR3 amino acids: CASSMGGTEAFF. CDR3 DNA sequence: TGTGCCAGCAGCATGGGGGGCACTGAAGCTTTCTTT.

The rearrangement links TRBV19 to TRBJ1-4, with TRBD1 matching over 7 bases. Germline CDR1 reads LNHDA; CDR2 reads SQIVND (reference sequence). The CDR3 loop spans 14 amino acids. With 9 bases clipped from V and 2 bases from J, the junction kept 6 bases outside the gene matches. The CDR3 region is CASRIQGTNEKLFF. Written as DNA, the CDR3 is TGTGCCAGCAGAATACAGGGGACTAATGAAAAACTGTTTTTT.

The V call is TRBV7-9, the J call TRBJ2-5, with 9 bases matching TRBD1. Germline V gene lookup returns CDR1 SEHNR and CDR2 FQNEAQ (reference sequence). The trim removed 4 bases at V and 5 bases at J, leaving 5 bases unmatched. The CDR3 has 14 residues. The CDR3 is CASSSGQGHETQYF. CDR3 sequence (DNA): TGTGCCAGCAGCTCCGGACAGGGGCATGAGACCCAGTACTTC.

The chain has TRBV19 and TRBJ2-7; a weak D match, TRBD2 (5 bases). CDR3 length equals 12 residues. From germline, CDR1 is LNHDA and CDR2 SQIVND (reference sequence). Trimming took 6 bases from V and 6 from J, leaving 12 bases between them. Here the CDR3 DNA reads TGTGCCAGTAGGGGGAGCGGAGGCGAGCAGTACTTC. This gives the protein CASRGSGGEQYF.

This rearrangement joins TRBV13 to TRBJ1-4; D perhaps matches TRBD1 (5 bases). The V and J ends lost 5 bases and 8 bases respectively, with 12 bases between them. This CDR3 comprises 13 residues. Per germline, CDR1 PRHDT and CDR2 FYEKMQ (reference sequence). The CDR3 spells CASSPGVGEKLFF. The CDR3 nucleotides are TGTGCCAGCAGCCCGGGGGTCGGCGAAAAACTGTTTTTT.

The V gene is TRBV19, the J gene TRBJ1-1, with D perhaps TRBD1 (6 bases). CDR1 and CDR2 from the germline V gene are LNHDA and SQIVND (reference sequence). The CDR3 is 13 residues long. Trimming left V 5 bases short and J 5 bases short, with 12 bases between. The CDR3 DNA reads as TGTGCCAGTAGTCAAACCAGGGGAACTGAAGCTTTCTTT. Amino acid sequence: CASSQTRGTEAFF.

The chain employs TRBV6-1 and TRBJ1-5; D is undetermined. This CDR3 contains 14 residues. CDR1 MNHNS and CDR2 SASEGT come from the germline V gene. The germline V and J ends were trimmed by 2 bases and 9 bases, with 14 bases remaining between them. The CDR3 region is CASSERGPARPQHF. CDR3 bases: TGTGCCAGCAGTGAACGAGGCCCTGCCCGGCCCCAGCATTTT.

This clone has a single count. The genes are TRBV6-1 and TRBJ2-1; 12 bases are a match to TRBD2. V dropped 4 bases and J dropped 6; count of bases not matched to a gene: 10. Germline V gives CDR1 MNHNS, CDR2 SASEGT. This CDR3 is built from 17 residues. The CDR3 nucleotides are TGTGCCAGCAGTGGACTAGCGGGAGTTAATTGGGCCAATGAGCAGTTCTTC. Residues: CASSGLAGVNWANEQFF.

The rearrangement joins TRBV25-1 to TRBJ1-5, with D possibly being TRBD1 (5 bases). The V and J ends lost 4 bases and 0 bases respectively, with 7 bases between them. Germline loops: CDR1 MGHDK, CDR2 SYGVNS. This CDR3 comprises 14 residues. CDR3 DNA sequence: TGTGCCAGCAGTGCCCAGGGTAGCAATCAGCCCCAGCATTTT. This gives the protein CASSAQGSNQPQHF. Complete variable domain (other parts from reference TRBV25-1 and TRBJ1-5): EADIYQTPRYLVIGTGKKITLECSQTMGHDKMYWYQQDPGMELHLIHYSYGVNSTEKGDLSSESTVSRIRTEHFPLTLESARPSHTSQYLCASSAQGSNQPQHFGDGTRLSIL.